Following are 9 T cell receptor beta chains from one sample sequenced in a study of human T cells and chemical hapten exposure (dated by TCRdb to the early 2020s). Total RNA was extracted from unfractionated whole blood collected in Tempus Blood RNA tubes. Receptor libraries were prepared by 5' RACE. Sequencing was carried out with an Illumina MiSeq. TCRdb reran the public reads through fastp at Q25 and MiXCR, keeping productive beta chains. Every CDR3 protein is listed once, alongside the most common genes and DNA of its rows. The sample table holds 65,000 to 95,000 distinct CDR3 sequences, of which approximately 7.7% were seen once. The ten top clones hold approximately 2.3% of the sample. Receptors originate from a male donor in good health.

This clonotype came up many times. The chain carries TRBV7-8 and TRBJ2-4; 7 bases are a match to TRBD2. The germline V gene encodes CDR1 SGHVS and CDR2 FQNEAQ. With 1 base clipped from V and 0 bases from J, the junction kept 3 bases outside the gene matches. The CDR3 is made up of 16 amino acids. CDR3 in DNA: TGTGCCAGCAGCTTAGTCGCGGGAGTAGCCAAAAACATTCAGTACTTC. Its translation: CASSLVAGVAKNIQYF.

Concerning this clonotype itself: A much more abundant neighbour one base away suggests this may be a read error. The gene calls are TRBV20-1 and TRBJ1-2; TRBD1 might be the D (5 bases). This CDR3 spans 14 amino acids. Germline assignment: CDR1 DFQATT and CDR2 SNEGSKA (reference sequence). CDR3 region: CSALPGGVVDGDTF. The CDR3 DNA reads as TGCAGTGCTCTCCCTGGGGGGGTGGTGGATGGCGACACCTTC.

Ten or more counts support this clonotype. The chain uses TRBV7-9 and TRBJ2-6; D gene unclear. This CDR3 is 15 amino acids long. CDR1 and CDR2 from the germline V gene are SEHNR and FQNEAQ (reference sequence). V dropped 3 bases and J dropped 0 bases, with 6 bases sitting between them. The CDR3 DNA follows: TGTGCCAGCAGCTTGCCGGGCTCTGGGGCCAACGTCCTGACTTTC. This encodes CASSLPGSGANVLTF.

The rearrangement joins TRBV14 to TRBJ2-7; 7 bases are a match to TRBD2. Germline V gene lookup returns CDR1 SGHDN and CDR2 FVKESK. The V segment lost 6 bases and the J segment 3 bases; nucleotides outside the gene matches: 5. This CDR3 is 13 amino acids long. CDR3 in amino acids: CASSLWGGYEQYF. The CDR3 DNA reads as TGTGCCAGCAGTCTTTGGGGGGGCTACGAGCAGTACTTC.

This clonotype turned up a few times. V and J are TRBV7-9 and TRBJ1-1; D ambiguous. This CDR3 is built from 11 residues. The V end lost 5 bases, the J end lost 8 bases, and 9 bases lay between the germline ends. Germline V gene lookup returns CDR1 SEHNR and CDR2 FQNEAQ (reference sequence). The CDR3 DNA is TGTGCCAGCAGCGTTGGACCCGAAGCTTTCTTT. This encodes CASSVGPEAFF.

The chain couples TRBV7-2 to TRBJ2-7; D is unclear. CDR3 size: 16 residues. CDR1 SGHTA and CDR2 FQGNSA come from the germline V gene. V was clipped by 3 bases and J by 0 bases, with 15 bases between them. The DNA for the CDR3 is TGTGCCAGCAGCTTGGCTTCGGCAGGAAACTCCTACGAGCAGTACTTC. It is translated as CASSLASAGNSYEQYF.

This clonotype was seen more than once but under ten times. DNA for the CDR3: TGTGCCAGCAGCTTAGGCAAGCCTTATAGCAATCAGCCCCAGCATTTT. This encodes CASSLGKPYSNQPQHF. The V and J genes are TRBV13 and TRBJ1-5; D gene unclear. V lost 0 bases, J lost 0 bases, and 9 bases lay in between. Germline loops: CDR1 PRHDT, CDR2 FYEKMQ (reference sequence). This CDR3 region has 16 residues. Filled out from reference TRBV13 and TRBJ1-5, the complete variable domain reads AAGVIQSPRHLIKEKRETATLKCYPIPRHDTVYWYQQGPGQDPQFLISFYEKMQSDKGSIPDRFSAQQFSDYHSELNMSSLELGDSALYFCASSLGKPYSNQPQHFGDGTRLSIL.

This chain uses TRBV6-1 with TRBJ2-3, with a tentative D call TRBD1 (5 bases). Germline loops: CDR1 MNHNS, CDR2 SASEGT. The CDR3 runs 14 residues. Trimming cost V 7 bases and J 0 bases, with 11 bases left between them. The CDR3 loop reads CASKSKGSTDTQYF. In DNA form, the CDR3 reads TGTGCCAGCAAATCGAAGGGGAGCACAGATACGCAGTATTTT.

This clonotype was counted between two and nine times. This chain connects TRBV7-2 to TRBJ2-7; perhaps TRBD1 as D (6 bases). V lost 5 bases and J 3 bases, leaving 14 bases between the germline ends. The CDR3 extends over 14 amino acids. The germline V gene has CDR1 SGHTA and CDR2 FQGNSA. The CDR3 reads CASSPRQANYEQYF. The CDR3 DNA reads as TGTGCCAGCAGCCCTAGACAGGCGAACTACGAGCAGTACTTC.